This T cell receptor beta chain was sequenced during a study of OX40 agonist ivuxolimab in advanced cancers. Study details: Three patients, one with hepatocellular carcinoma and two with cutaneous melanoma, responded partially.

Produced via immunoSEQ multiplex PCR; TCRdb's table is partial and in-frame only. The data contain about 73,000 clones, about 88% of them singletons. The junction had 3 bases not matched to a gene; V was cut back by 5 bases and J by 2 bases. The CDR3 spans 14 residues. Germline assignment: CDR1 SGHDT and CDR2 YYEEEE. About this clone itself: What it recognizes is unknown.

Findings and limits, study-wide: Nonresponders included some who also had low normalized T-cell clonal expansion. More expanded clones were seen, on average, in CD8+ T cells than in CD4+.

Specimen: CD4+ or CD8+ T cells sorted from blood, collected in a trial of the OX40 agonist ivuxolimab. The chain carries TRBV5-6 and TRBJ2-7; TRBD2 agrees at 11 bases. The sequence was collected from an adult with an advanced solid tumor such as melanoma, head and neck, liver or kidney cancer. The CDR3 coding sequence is TGTGCCAGCAGAACTAGCGGGGGAACCTACGAGCAGTACTTC. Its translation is CASRTSGGTYEQYF.